Here is one T cell receptor (beta chain) with its context. The record originates from a study of shared clonotypes between healthy human individuals. Study in general: Donor ages ranged 18 to 49 years: a couple of women, a few men.

TCRdb's table, derived via immunoSEQ multiplex PCR, lists solely in-frame clones and lacks some. Of 85,000 to 100,000 clones listed, 68% were seen once; the top ten hold approximately 53%. The V and J ends lost 1 base and 7 bases respectively, with 13 bases between them. CDR1 and CDR2 from the germline V gene are PRHDT and FYEKMQ (reference sequence). This CDR3 contains 14 residues. The chain combines TRBV13 with TRBJ1-2; TRBD1 is a possible D gene (5 bases). The receptor was derived from a young man in good health. The sample consisted of memory CD8+ T cells sorted from blood. The subset: CD45RO+ cells pooled with CCR7-negative TemRA cells. The CDR3 region is CASSLATGPLGYTF. For the CDR3, the DNA is TGTGCCAGCAGCTTAGCTACAGGACCCCTTGGCTACACCTTC.